The clone carrying this T cell receptor (beta chain) has a count of ten or more. This sample stems from a study of T cells in Graves' hyperthyroidism and ophthalmopathy. RNA transcripts were the template for amplifying TCR beta CDR3 regions. A set of HTBI primers served as the primers for a first-round RT-PCR of the TCR CDR3. TCRdb fed the multiplex PCR reads into MiXCR, producing one record per CDR3 protein. The sample has some 600,000 distinct CDR3 sequences; approximately 15% are singletons. CDR3 length: 13 residues. The germline V gene has CDR1 SQVTM and CDR2 ANQGSEA. The clonotype was recovered from a woman aged 25 to 45 with Graves' hyperthyroidism that later progressed to Graves' ophthalmopathy. The chain joins TRBV29-1 to TRBJ1-1; TRBD1 agrees at 9 bases. Sequenced sample: blood. CDR3 sequence: CSPNPQGATEAFF. DNA for the CDR3: TGCAGTCCGAACCCACAGGGGGCCACTGAAGCTTTCTTT.